This T cell receptor beta chain was found in a study of control samples from healthy donors and cancer patients. V shed 5 bases, J shed 0 bases, and the junction held 7 bases outside the gene matches. The germline gives CDR1 SGHTA, CDR2 FQGNSA. The CDR3 length is 17 residues. Clones were sequenced by immunoSEQ multiplex PCR, and TCRdb holds only the in-frame ones, with some missing. Of tens of thousands of clones detected, 75% to 90% appear once; the ten largest clones hold about 15%. Sequencing input: blood. The genes are TRBV7-2 and TRBJ2-6; 7 bases are a match to TRBD1. This TCR came from a man in his fifties in good health. CDR3 sequence (DNA): TGTGCCAGCAGCCGGGACAGTTTCGTCTCTGGGGCCAACGTCCTGACTTTC. This codes for CASSRDSFVSGANVLTF.